This T cell receptor (beta chain) came from a study of T cell changes during pregnancy in multiple sclerosis. The CDR3 totals 14 residues. Germline V gene data show CDR1 as WSHSY and CDR2 as SAAADI. V was shortened by 6 bases and J by 7 bases, with 16 bases between the two germline ends. Assay: immunoSEQ multiplex PCR; the TCRdb copy retains only in-frame clones and omits some. The data show tens of thousands of clones, less than 95% seen once. The clonotype comes from a female donor in good health, enrolled as a control in a pregnancy study. Source: CD4+ T cells from peripheral blood mononuclear cells, taken in the third trimester of pregnancy. The genes are TRBV10-2 and TRBJ1-5; TRBD1 is a possible D gene (5 bases). As DNA, the CDR3 is TGCGCCAGCAGGGGGGAGGGTAGAGGACAGCCCCAGCATTTT. Protein sequence: CASRGEGRGQPQHF.